This section outlines one TCR beta chain sequence together with its context. V dropped 4 bases and J dropped 6 bases, with 6 bases sitting between them. Germline V gene sequence: CDR1 MNHEY, CDR2 SVGAGI. CDR3 size: 11 residues. The repertoire was sequenced with immunoSEQ multiplex PCR; TCRdb's copy has only in-frame clones and lacks some. This sample has 220,000 or so clones, with roughly 90% found just once. Cohort placement rested on clinical history that participants reported themselves. This record comes from a study of blood T cell repertoires in COVID-19. Overall study context: Samples representing acute and convalescent COVID-19 were sourced from the United States, Italy and Spain.

This clonotype was sampled from a man aged 25 to 40 who had been exposed to COVID-19. Material for sequencing was PBMCs or T cells enriched from blood (not recorded which). The chain links TRBV6-5 to TRBJ1-1; D is unclear. The CDR3 region is CASSSGSEAFF. The CDR3 DNA reads as TGTGCCAGCAGTTCAGGATCTGAAGCTTTCTTT.